The text below deals with one T cell receptor beta chain. The sample originates from a study of Ad26.COV2.S vaccination and SARS-CoV-2 variants. Treatment here: roughly 20 received Ad26.COV2.S at low or high dose, single or two shots; about 5 received placebo; per-sample allocation not given. Material that was analyzed had been drawn on day 63 after the first vaccine or placebo injection. The germline V gene has CDR1 SGDLS and CDR2 YYNGEE. Trimming took 4 bases from V and 4 from J; bases not matched to a gene: 7. This CDR3 spans 14 amino acids. Some clones are missing from TCRdb's copy, which holds only in-frame ones; the method was immunoSEQ multiplex PCR. The sample consists of about 400,000 clones, around nine tenths of them appearing once.

The sample in question was peripheral blood, obtained in a trial of Ad26.COV2.S vaccine versus placebo. The TCR originated in a person between 18 and 65 years old who received the Ad26.COV2.S COVID-19 vaccine or a placebo. The V and J genes are TRBV9 and TRBJ2-7; TRBD2 matches at 8 bases. The CDR3 protein is CASSSGLGEYEQYF. The CDR3 DNA is TGTGCCAGCAGCTCGGGACTAGGCGAATACGAGCAGTACTTC.